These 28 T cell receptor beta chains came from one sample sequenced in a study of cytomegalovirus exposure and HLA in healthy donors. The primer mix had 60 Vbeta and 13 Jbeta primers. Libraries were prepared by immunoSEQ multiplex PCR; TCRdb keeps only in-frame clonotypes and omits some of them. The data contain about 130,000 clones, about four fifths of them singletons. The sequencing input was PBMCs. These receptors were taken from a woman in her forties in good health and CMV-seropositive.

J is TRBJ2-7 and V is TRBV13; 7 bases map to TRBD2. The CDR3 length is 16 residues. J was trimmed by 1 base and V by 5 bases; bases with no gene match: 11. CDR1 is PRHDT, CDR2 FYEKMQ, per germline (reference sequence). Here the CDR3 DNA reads TGTGCCAGCAGCACCTTAGCGGGTTGGACGTCCTACGAGCAGTACTTC. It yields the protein CASSTLAGWTSYEQYF.

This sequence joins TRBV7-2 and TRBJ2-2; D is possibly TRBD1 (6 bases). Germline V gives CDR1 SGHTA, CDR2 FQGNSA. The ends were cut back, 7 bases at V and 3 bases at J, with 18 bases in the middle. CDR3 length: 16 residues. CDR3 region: CASTAGVQGYTGELFF. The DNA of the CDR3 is TGTGCCAGCACAGCCGGGGTCCAGGGGTACACCGGGGAGCTGTTTTTT.

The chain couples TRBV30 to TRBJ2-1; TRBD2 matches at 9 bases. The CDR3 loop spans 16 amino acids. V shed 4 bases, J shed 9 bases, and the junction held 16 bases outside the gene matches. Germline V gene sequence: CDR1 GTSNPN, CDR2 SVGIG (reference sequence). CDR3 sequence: CAWTKRAASGNSEQFF. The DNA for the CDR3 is TGTGCCTGGACCAAACGGGCGGCTAGCGGGAATTCTGAGCAGTTCTTC.

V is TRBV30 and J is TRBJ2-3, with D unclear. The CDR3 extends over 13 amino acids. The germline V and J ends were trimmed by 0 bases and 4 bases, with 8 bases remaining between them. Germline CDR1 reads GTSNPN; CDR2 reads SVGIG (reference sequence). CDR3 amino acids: CAWSVSPPDTQYF. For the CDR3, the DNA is TGTGCCTGGAGTGTAAGCCCCCCAGATACGCAGTATTTT.

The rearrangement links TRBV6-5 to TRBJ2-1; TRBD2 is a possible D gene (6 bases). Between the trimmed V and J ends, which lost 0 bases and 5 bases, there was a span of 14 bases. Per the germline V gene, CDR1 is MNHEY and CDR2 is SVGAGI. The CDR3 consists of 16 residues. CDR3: CASSYSAGLGHNEQFF. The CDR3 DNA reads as TGTGCCAGCAGTTACTCTGCGGGATTAGGTCACAATGAGCAGTTCTTC.

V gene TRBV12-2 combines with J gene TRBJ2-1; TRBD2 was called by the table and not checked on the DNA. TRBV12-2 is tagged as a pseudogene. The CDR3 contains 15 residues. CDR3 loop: CASRWGLAGVGEQFF. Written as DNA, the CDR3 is TGTGCAAGTCGCTGGGGACTAGCGGGAGTTGGTGAGCAGTTCTTC.

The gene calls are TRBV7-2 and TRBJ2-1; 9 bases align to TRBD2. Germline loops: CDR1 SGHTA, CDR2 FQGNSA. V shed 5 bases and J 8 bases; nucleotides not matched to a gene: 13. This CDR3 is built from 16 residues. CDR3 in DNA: TGTGCCAGCAGCCCACCCGGGACTAGCCCGGCCGATGAGCAGTTCTTC. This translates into CASSPPGTSPADEQFF.

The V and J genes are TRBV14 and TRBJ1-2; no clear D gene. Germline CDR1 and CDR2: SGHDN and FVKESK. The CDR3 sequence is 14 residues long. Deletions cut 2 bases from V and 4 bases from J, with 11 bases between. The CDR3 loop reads CASSQRGYGYGYTF. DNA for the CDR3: TGTGCCAGCAGCCAACGAGGGTACGGCTATGGCTACACCTTC.

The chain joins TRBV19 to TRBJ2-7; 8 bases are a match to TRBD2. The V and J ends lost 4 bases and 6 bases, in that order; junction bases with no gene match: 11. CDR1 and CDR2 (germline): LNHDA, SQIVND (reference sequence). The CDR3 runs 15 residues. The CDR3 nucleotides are TGTGCCAGTAGTACGACCCGAGACGGGAGGGTCGAGCAGTACTTC. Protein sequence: CASSTTRDGRVEQYF.

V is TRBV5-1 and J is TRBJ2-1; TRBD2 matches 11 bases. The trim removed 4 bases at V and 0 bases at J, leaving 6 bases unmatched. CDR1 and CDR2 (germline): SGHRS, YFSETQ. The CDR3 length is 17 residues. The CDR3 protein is CASSKGTSGNSYNEQFF. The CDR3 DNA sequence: TGCGCCAGCAGCAAGGGGACTAGCGGAAACTCCTACAATGAGCAGTTCTTC. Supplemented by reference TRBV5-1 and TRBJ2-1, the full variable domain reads KAGVTQTPRYLIKTRGQQVTLSCSPISGHRSVSWYQQTPGQGLQFLFEYFSETQRNKGNFPGRFSGRQFSNSRSEMNVSTLELGDSALYLCASSKGTSGNSYNEQFFGPGTRLTVL.

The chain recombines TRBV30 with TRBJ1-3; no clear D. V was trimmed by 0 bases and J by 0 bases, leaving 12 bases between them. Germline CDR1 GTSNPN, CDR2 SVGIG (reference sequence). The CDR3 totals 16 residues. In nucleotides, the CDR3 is TGTGCCTGGAGTGTTCAGGCAATCTCCTCTGGAAACACCATATATTTT. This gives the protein CAWSVQAISSGNTIYF. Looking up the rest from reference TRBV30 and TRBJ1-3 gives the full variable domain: SQTIHQWPATLVQPVGSPLSLECTVEGTSNPNLYWYRQAAGRGLQLLFYSVGIGQISSEVPQNLSASRPQDRQFILSSKKLLLSDSGFYLCAWSVQAISSGNTIYFGEGSWLTVV.

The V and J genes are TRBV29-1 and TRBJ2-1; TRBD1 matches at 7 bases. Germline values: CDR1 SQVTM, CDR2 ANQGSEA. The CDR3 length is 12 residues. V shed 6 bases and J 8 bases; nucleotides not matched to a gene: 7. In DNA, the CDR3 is TGCAGCGTCACCAGTACAGGGGATGAGCAGTTCTTC. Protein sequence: CSVTSTGDEQFF.

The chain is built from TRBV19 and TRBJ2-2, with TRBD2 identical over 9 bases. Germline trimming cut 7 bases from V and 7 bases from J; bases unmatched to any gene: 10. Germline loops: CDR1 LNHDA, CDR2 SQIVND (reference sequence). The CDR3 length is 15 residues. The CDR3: CASISSLAGFGELFF. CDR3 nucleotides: TGTGCCAGTATCAGCTCCCTAGCGGGATTCGGGGAGCTGTTTTTT.

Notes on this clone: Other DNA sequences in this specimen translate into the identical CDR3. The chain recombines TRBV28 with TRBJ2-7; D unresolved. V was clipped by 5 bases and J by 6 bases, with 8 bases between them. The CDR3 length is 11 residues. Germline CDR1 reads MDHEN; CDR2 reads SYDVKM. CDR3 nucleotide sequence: TGTGCCAGCAGTCCTAGAGGCGAGCAGTACTTC. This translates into CASSPRGEQYF.

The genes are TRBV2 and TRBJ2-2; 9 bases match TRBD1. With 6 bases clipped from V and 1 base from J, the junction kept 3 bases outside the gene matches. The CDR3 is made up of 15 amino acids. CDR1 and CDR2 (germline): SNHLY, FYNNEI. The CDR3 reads CASSPDRGNTGELFF. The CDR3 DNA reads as TGTGCCAGCAGCCCGGACAGGGGGAACACCGGGGAGCTGTTTTTT.

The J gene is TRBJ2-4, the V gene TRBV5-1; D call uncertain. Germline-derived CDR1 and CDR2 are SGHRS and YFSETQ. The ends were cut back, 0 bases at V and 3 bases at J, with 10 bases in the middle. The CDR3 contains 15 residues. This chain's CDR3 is CASSLDLSLKNIQYF. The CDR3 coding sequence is TGCGCCAGCAGCTTGGATCTCTCACTCAAAAACATTCAGTACTTC.

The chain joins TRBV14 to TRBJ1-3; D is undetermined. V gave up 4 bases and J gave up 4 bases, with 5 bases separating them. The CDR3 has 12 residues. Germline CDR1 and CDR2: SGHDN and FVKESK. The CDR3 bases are TGTGCCAGCAGCCCATCCGGAAACACCATATATTTT. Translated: CASSPSGNTIYF.

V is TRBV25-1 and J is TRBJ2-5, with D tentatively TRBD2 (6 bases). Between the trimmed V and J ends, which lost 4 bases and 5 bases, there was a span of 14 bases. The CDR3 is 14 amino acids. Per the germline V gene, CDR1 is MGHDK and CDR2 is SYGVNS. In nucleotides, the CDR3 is TGTGCCAGCAGTGTATGGGGGAGCGGGGAGACCCAGTACTTC. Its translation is CASSVWGSGETQYF.

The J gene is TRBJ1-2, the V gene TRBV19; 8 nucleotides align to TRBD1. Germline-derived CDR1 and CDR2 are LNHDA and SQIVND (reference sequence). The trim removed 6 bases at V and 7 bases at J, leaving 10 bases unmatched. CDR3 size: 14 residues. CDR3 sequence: CASRGLDRDRGYTF. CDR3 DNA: TGTGCCAGTAGAGGCCTGGACAGGGATCGTGGCTACACCTTC.

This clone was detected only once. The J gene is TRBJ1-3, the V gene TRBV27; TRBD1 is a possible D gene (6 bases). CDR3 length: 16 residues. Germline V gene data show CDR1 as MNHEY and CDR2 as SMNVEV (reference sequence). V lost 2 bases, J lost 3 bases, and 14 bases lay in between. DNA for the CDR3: TGTGCCAGCAGTTTAGGGAGCCAGGGGATTGGAAACACCATATATTTT. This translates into CASSLGSQGIGNTIYF.

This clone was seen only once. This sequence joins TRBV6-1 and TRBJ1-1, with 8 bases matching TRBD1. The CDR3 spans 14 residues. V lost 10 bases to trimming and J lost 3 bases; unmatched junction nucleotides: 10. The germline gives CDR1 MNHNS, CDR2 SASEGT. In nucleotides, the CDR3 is TGTGCCACCCTCCACGGACAGGGCGACACTGAAGCTTTCTTT. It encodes CATLHGQGDTEAFF.

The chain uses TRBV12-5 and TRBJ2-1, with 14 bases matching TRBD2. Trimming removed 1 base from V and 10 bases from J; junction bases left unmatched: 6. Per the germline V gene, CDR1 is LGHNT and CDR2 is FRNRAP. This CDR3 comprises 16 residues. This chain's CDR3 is CASGLDGLAGGKEQFF. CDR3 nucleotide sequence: TGTGCTAGTGGTTTGGACGGACTAGCGGGAGGAAAAGAGCAGTTCTTC.

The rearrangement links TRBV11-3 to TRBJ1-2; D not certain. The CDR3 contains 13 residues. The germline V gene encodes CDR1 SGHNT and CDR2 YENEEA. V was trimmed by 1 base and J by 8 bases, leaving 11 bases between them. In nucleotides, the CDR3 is TGTGCCAGCAGCTTAGCTCGGTCGGGGGGCTACACCTTC. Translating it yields CASSLARSGGYTF. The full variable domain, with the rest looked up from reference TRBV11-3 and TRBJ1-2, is EAGVVQSPRYKIIEKKQPVAFWCNPISGHNTLYWYLQNLGQGPELLIRYENEEAVDDSQLPKDRFSAERLKGVDSTLKIQPAELGDSAVYLCASSLARSGGYTFGSGTRLTVV.

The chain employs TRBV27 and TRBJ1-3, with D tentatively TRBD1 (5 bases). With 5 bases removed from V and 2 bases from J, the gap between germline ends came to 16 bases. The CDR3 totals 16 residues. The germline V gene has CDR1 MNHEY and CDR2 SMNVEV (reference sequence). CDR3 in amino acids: CASSPLAGITGNTIYF. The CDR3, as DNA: TGTGCCAGCAGTCCCCTCGCAGGGATCACTGGAAACACCATATATTTT.

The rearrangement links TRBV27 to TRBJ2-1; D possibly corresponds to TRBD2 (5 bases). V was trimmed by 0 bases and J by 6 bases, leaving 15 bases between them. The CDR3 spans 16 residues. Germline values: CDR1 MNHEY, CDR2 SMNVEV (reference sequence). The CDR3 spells CASSLSRRVVGNEQFF. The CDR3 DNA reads TGTGCCAGCAGTTTATCGAGGCGGGTGGTCGGCAATGAGCAGTTCTTC.

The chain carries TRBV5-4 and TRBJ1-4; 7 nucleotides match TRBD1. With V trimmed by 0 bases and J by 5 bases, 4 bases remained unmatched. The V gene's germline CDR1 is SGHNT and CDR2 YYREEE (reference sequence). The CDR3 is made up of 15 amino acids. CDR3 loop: CASSLEGQPNEKLFF. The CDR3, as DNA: TGTGCCAGCAGCTTGGAGGGACAGCCCAATGAAAAACTGTTTTTT. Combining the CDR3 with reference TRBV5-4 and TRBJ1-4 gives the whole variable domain ETGVTQSPTHLIKTRGQQVTLRCSSQSGHNTVSWYQQALGQGPQFIFQYYREEENGRGNFPPRFSGLQFPNYSSELNVNALELDDSALYLCASSLEGQPNEKLFFGSGTQLSVL.

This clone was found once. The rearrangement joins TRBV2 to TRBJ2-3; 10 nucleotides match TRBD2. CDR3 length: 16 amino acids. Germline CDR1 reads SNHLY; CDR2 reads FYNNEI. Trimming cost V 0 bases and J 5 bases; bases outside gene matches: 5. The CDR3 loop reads CASSEAPAGGGDTQYF. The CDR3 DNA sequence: TGTGCCAGCAGTGAAGCACCAGCGGGAGGGGGAGATACGCAGTATTTT. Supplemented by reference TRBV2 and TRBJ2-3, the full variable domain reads EPEVTQTPSHQVTQMGQEVILRCVPISNHLYFYWYRQILGQKVEFLVSFYNNEISEKSEIFDDQFSVERPDGSNFTLKIRSTKLEDSAMYFCASSEAPAGGGDTQYFGPGTRLTVL.

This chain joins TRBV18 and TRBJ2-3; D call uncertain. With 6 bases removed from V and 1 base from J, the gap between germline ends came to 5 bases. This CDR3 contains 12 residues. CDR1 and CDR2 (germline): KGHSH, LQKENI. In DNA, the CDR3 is TGTGCCAGCTCCCTAGGCACAGATACGCAGTATTTT. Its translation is CASSLGTDTQYF.